This T cell receptor (beta chain) was recorded in a study of T cells after yellow fever vaccination. The overall study: Fractions of low cell number were prepared using SMART-Seq v4 Ultra Low Input.

TCRdb re-called the 5' RACE reads with MiXCR, one entry per CDR3 protein. The sample has 350,000 to 450,000 distinct CDR3 sequences, around 6.4% seen once. Many counts were recorded for this clonotype. The antigen remains undetermined. V lost 4 bases and J 3 bases, leaving 10 bases between the germline ends. Germline V gene lookup returns CDR1 SQVTM and CDR2 ANQGSEA. The CDR3 runs 12 residues. Findings and caveats of the study: Relatively few clonotypes were ones that appeared in both CD4 and CD8 compartments.

This TCR derives from a man aged 25-45 years who received the YFV17D yellow fever vaccine. The material sequenced was PBMCs, taken 5 days after the yellow fever booster vaccination. This sequence joins TRBV29-1 and TRBJ2-7; D is undetermined. The DNA for the CDR3 is TGCAGCGTTGCGGATCAGAGCTACGAGCAGTACTTC. This translates into CSVADQSYEQYF.